This T cell receptor beta chain came from a study of shared clonotypes between healthy human individuals. Concerning this clone itself: Its antigen remains unknown.

Study results and caveats: Represented diversity (both genetic and exposure-history) was limited by the small number of donors.

Sequencing was at deep level. TCRdb keeps only in-frame clones here, not all; method: immunoSEQ multiplex PCR. The table lists over 850,000 clones, 75% to 80% of them singletons. The CDR3 is 14 amino acids. Germline V gene lookup returns CDR1 SGHTA and CDR2 FQGTGA. Deletions cut 5 bases from V and 3 bases from J, with 13 bases between. The sequencing sample was made of memory CD4+ T cells from PBMCs. Subset indicated: CD45RA-negative fraction. The receptor was derived from a man between 18 and 35 years old in good health. Some clones in this sample may be carry-over from other donors' samples. The chain employs TRBV7-3 and TRBJ2-5; tentatively, D is TRBD2 (6 bases). The CDR3 DNA follows: TGTGCCAGCAGCCGTAATGGGGGGAAAGAGACCCAGTACTTC. It codes for CASSRNGGKETQYF.